The text below deals with one TCR beta chain. Its cognate antigen has yet to be identified. No per-base quality is available; no much larger clone lies one base away. TCRbeta CDR3 regions were amplified from genomic DNA by means of the immunoSEQ Assay, a bias-controlled multiplex PCR. As for the authors' bioinformatics: The number of nucleated cells in each sample was estimated by amplification of reference gene primers within the assay. Sequence reads were collapsed and filtered to measure the absolute abundance of every unique TCRbeta CDR3 rearrangement. For each sample, productive Simpson clonality was calculated by taking the square root of Simpson's diversity index across productive rearrangements. Entries here come from immuneACCESS through TCRdb and include only in-frame sequences with V and J called. Some clones fail to appear in such tables; in the studies checked, an unresolved V gene covers under half of the shortfall, and the cause of the remainder is unknown. Clonal size and the V and J genes are those of that table, whereas D and trimming came from the DNA. The sample profile shows 380,000 or so clones; approximately 77% of them were found once. The top ten hold about 1% of the sample.

The data were taken from a study of blood T cell repertoires in COVID-19 (dated by TCRdb to 2020 to 2022). For the wider study: Samples from collaborators originated in the United States, Italy and Spain and spanned both the acute and convalescent phases of COVID-19. The samples were drawn from the first 160 participants of the ongoing ImmuneRACE study and from over a thousand subjects provided by 6 global collaborators. The material from the prospective study consisted of cDNA or gDNA derived from T cells, B-cell-depleted T cells, or PBMCs. Where available, HLA class I and class II types were taken from metadata supplied by the sample provider and were not determined by assay-based typing. A de-identified subject ID, COVID-19 status, age in years and sex were almost always included in the sample metadata. The dataset comprised deeply sampled blood TCRbeta repertoires from subjects exposed to, actively infected with, or recovered from COVID-19. The repertoires were released in a freely available public database meant as a resource for research on the immune response to SARS-CoV-2. On the study overall, not on this receptor specifically: How much clinical and demographic metadata was included differed by source and by participant, and the metadata was provided uncurated.

Collaborating institutions collected whole blood in K2EDTA tubes following their own protocols. Collaborator samples were shipped for TCRbeta analysis as frozen whole blood, isolated PBMCs, or DNA extracted from either sample type. Measured from the cysteine to the phenylalanine, the CDR3 is 15 residues long. Only CDR3 DNA is held: 45 bases, read in frame from base 1. V gives up 5 bases and J gives up 0 bases, and the segment between their germline ends measures 14 bases. CDR1 is given as MDHEN and CDR2 as SYDVKM, both from the germline V gene. Sequenced material: peripheral blood. This receptor was identified in a human donor with acute or convalescent COVID-19. The donor label of this sample is uncertain. The V gene is TRBV28 and the J gene is TRBJ2-7; 6 matching bases give a weak D call of TRBD1. The CDR3: CASSGRDNLSYEQYF. The nucleotide sequence is given as TGTGCCAGCAGTGGCCGGGACAACCTCTCCTACGAGCAGTACTTC.